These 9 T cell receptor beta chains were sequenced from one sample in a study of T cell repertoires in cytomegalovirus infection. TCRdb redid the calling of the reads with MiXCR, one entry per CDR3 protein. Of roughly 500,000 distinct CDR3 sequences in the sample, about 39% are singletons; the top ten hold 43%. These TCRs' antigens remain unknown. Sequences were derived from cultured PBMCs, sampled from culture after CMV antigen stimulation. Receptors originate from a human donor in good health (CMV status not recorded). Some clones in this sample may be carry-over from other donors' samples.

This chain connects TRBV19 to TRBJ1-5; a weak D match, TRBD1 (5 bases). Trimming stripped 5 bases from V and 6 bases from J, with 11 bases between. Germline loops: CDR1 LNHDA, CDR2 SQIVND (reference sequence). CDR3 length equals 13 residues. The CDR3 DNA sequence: TGTGCCAGTAGTGCGCAGGGAGGTCAGCCCCAGCATTTT. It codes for CASSAQGGQPQHF.

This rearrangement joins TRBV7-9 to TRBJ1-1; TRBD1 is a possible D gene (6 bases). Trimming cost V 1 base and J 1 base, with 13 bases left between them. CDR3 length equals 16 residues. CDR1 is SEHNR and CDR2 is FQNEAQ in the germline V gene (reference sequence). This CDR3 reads CASSLGWGATNTEAFF. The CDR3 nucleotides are TGTGCCAGCAGCTTAGGTTGGGGGGCGACGAACACTGAAGCTTTCTTT. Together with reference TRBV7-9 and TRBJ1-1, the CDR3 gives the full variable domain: DTGVSQNPRHKITKRGQNVTFRCDPISEHNRLYWYRQTLGQGPEFLTYFQNEAQLEKSRLLSDRFSAERPKGSFSTLEIQRTEQGDSAMYLCASSLGWGATNTEAFFGQGTRLTVV.

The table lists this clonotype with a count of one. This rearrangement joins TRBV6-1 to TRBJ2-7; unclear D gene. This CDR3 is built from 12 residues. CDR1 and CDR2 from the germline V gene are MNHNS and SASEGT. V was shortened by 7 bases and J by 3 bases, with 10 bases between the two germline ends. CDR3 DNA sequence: TGTGCCAGCACGCGTGCCTTCTACGAGCAGTACTTC. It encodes CASTRAFYEQYF.

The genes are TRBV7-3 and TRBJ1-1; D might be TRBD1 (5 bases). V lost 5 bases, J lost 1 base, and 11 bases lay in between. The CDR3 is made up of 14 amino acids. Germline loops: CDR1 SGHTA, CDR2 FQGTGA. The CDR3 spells CASSTGTGNTEAFF. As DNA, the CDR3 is TGTGCCAGCAGCACCGGGACGGGGAACACTGAAGCTTTCTTT.

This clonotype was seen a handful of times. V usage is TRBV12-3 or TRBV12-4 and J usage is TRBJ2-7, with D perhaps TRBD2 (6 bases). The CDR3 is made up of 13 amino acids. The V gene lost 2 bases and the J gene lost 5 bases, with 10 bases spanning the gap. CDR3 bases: TGTGCCAGCAGTTTAATGGCGGGACACGAGCAGTACTTC. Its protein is CASSLMAGHEQYF.

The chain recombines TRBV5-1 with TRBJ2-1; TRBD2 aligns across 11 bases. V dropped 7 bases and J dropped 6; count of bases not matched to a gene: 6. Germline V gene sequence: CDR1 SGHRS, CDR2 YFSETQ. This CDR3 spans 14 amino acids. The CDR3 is CASHTGTSGNEQFF. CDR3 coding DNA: TGCGCCAGCCATACAGGGACTAGCGGCAATGAGCAGTTCTTC.

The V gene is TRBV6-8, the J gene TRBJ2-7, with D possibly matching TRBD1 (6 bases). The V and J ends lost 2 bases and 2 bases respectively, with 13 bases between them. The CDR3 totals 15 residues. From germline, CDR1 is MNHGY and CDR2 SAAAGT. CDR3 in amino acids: CASSYTLTGTYEQYF. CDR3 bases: TGTGCCAGCAGTTACACCCTGACAGGTACCTACGAGCAGTACTTC.

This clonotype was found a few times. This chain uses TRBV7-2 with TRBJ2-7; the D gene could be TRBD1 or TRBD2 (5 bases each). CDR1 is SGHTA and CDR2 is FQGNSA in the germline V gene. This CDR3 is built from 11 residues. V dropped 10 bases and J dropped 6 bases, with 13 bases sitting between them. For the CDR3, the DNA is TGTGCCACTAAGAGGGGACCCGAGCAGTACTTC. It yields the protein CATKRGPEQYF.

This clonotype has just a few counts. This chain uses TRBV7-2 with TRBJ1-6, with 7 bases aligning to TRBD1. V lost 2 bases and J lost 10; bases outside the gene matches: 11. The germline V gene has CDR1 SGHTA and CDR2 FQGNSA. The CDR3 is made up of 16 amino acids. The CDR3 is CASSLPTTGPSSPLHF. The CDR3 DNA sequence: TGTGCCAGCAGCTTACCTACGACAGGGCCGAGCTCACCCCTCCACTTT. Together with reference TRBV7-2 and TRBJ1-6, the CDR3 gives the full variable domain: GAGVSQSPSNKVTEKGKDVELRCDPISGHTALYWYRQSLGQGLEFLIYFQGNSAPDKSGLPSDRFSAERTGGSVSTLTIQRTQQEDSAVYLCASSLPTTGPSSPLHFGNGTRLTVT.